This T cell receptor (beta chain) was found in a study of cytomegalovirus exposure and HLA in healthy donors. The study, taken as a whole, reports: Donor immune exposure was known only as CMV serostatus.

In regard to this clone: The antigen remains undetermined.

The CDR3 consists of 15 residues. The germline V and J ends were trimmed by 4 bases and 0 bases, with 10 bases remaining between them. CDR1 KGHSH and CDR2 LQKENI come from the germline V gene. The PCR employed 60 Vbeta primers together with 13 Jbeta primers. Profiling relied on immunoSEQ multiplex PCR, and the TCRdb table lists in-frame clones only, not all of them. Among about 160,000 clones listed, roughly 77% were seen once. The chain links TRBV18 to TRBJ1-3, with D unclear. The TCR comes from a man aged 30-40 years in good health and CMV-seropositive. Sequenced input: PBMCs. The CDR3 region has the DNA TGTGCCAGCTCACTAATACGGAGCTCTGGAAACACCATATATTTT. Its translation is CASSLIRSSGNTIYF.